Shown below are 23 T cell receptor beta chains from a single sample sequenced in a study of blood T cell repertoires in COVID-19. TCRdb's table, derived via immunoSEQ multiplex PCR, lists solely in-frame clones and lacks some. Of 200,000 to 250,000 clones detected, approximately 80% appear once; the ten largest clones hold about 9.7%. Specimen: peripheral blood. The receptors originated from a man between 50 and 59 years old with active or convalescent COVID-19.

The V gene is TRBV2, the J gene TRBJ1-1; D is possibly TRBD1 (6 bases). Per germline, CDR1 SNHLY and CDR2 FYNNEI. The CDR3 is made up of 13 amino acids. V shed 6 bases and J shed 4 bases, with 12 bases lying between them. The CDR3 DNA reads TGTGCCAGCAGCACCAGGGGTGTCACTGAAGCTTTCTTT. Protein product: CASSTRGVTEAFF.

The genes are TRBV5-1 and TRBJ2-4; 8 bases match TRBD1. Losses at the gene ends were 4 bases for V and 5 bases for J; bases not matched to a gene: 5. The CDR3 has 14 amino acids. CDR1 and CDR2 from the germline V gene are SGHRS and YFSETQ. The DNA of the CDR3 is TGCGCCAGCAGCACACCGGACAGGGAAAACATTCAGTACTTC. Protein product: CASSTPDRENIQYF.

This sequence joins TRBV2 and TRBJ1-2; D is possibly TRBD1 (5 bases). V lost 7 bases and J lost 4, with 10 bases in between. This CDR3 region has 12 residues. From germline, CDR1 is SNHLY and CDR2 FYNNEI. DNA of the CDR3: TGTGCCAGCACCCAGGGTCCCTATGGCTACACCTTC. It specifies CASTQGPYGYTF.

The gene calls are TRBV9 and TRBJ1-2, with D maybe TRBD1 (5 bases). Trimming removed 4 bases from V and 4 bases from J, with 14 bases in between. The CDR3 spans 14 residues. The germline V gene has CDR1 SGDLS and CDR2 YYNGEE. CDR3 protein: CASSPDSAFYGYTF. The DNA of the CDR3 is TGTGCCAGCAGCCCCGACAGTGCCTTCTATGGCTACACCTTC. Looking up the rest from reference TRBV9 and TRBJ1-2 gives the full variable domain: DSGVTQTPKHLITATGQRVTLRCSPRSGDLSVYWYQQSLDQGLQFLIQYYNGEERAKGNILERFSAQQFPDLHSELNLSSLELGDSALYFCASSPDSAFYGYTFGSGTRLTVV.

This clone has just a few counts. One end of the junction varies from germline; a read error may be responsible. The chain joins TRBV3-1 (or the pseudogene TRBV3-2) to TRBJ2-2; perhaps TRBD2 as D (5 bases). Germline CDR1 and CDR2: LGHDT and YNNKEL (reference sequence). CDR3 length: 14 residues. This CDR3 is CASSRVRGHRGAVF. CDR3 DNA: TGTGCCAGCAGCCGAGTCCGAGGGCACCGGGGAGCTGTTTTT.

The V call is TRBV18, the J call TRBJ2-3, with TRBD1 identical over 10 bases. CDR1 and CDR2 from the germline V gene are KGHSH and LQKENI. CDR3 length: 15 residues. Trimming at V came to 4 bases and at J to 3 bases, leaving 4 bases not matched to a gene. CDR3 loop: CASSLGTGVTDTQYF. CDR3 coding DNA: TGTGCCAGCTCACTCGGGACAGGGGTTACAGATACGCAGTATTTT.

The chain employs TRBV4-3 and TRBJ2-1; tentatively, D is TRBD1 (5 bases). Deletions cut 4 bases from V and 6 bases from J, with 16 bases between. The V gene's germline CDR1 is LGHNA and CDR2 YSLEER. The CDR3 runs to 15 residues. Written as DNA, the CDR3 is TGCGCCAGCAGCCGCAGTGGGGCCTCGGGCAATGAGCAGTTCTTC. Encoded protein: CASSRSGASGNEQFF.

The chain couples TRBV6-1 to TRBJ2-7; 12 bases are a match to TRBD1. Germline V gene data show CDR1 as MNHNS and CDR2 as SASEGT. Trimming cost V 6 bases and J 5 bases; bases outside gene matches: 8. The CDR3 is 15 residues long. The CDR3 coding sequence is TGTGCCAGCAGCCTCCTGGGACAGGGGGCTAACGAGCAGTACTTC. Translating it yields CASSLLGQGANEQYF.

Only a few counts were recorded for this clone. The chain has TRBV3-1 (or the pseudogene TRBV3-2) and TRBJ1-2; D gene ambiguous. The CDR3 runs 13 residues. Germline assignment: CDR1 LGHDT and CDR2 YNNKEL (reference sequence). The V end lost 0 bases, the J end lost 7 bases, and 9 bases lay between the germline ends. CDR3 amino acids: CASSQEEASGYTF. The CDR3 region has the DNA TGTGCCAGCAGCCAAGAGGAGGCTAGTGGCTACACCTTC.

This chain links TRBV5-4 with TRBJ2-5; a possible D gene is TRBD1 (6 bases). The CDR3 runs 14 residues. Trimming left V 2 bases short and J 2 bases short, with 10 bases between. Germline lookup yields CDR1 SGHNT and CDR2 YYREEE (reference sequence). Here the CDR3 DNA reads TGTGCCAGCAGCTTCGTCGGGACACAAGAGACCCAGTACTTC. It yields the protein CASSFVGTQETQYF.

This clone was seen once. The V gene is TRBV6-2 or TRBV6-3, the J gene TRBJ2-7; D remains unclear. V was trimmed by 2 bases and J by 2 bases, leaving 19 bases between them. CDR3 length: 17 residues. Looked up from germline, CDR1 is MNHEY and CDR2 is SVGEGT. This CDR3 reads CASSYAPQVTEPYEQYV. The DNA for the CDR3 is TGTGCCAGCAGTTACGCCCCCCAAGTAACTGAGCCCTACGAGCAGTACGTC.

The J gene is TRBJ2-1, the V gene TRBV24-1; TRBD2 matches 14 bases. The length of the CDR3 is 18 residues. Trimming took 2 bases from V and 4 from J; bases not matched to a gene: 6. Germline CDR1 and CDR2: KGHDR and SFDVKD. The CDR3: CATSDWGTSGSHYNEQFF. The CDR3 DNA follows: TGTGCCACCAGTGATTGGGGGACTAGCGGGAGCCATTACAATGAGCAGTTCTTC.

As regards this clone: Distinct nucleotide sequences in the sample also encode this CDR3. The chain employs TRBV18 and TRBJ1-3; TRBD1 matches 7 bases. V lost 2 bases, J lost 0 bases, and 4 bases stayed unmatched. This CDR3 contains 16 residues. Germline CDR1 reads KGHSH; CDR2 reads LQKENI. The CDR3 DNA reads TGTGCCAGCTCACCAAACAGGGGAAGCTCTGGAAACACCATATATTTT. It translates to CASSPNRGSSGNTIYF.

CDR3 coding DNA: TGTGCCAGCAGCGTAGGGACAGGGGGGCACACTGAAGCTTTCTTT. It encodes CASSVGTGGHTEAFF. This chain uses TRBV9 with TRBJ1-1; 10 positions agree with TRBD1. The germline V gene has CDR1 SGDLS and CDR2 YYNGEE. The CDR3 is made up of 15 amino acids. With 0 bases clipped from V and 3 bases from J, the junction kept 2 bases outside the gene matches.

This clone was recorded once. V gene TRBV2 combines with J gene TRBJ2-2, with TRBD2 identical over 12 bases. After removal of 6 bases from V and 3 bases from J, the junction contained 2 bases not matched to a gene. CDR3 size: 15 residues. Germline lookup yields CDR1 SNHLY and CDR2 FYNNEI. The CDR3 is CASRTSGGYTGELFF. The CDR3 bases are TGTGCCAGCAGGACTAGCGGGGGATACACCGGGGAGCTGTTTTTT.

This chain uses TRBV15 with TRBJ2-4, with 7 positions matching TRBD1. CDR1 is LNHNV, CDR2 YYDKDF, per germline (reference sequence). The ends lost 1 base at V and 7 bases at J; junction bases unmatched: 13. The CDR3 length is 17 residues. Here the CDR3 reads CATSRVNPGQVLNIQYF. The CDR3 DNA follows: TGTGCCACCAGCAGAGTCAACCCTGGACAGGTATTGAACATTCAGTACTTC.

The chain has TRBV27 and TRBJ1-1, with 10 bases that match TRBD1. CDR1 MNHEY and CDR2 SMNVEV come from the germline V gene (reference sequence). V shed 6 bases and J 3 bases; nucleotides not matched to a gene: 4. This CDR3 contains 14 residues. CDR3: CASSPGQGYTEAFF. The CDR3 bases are TGTGCCAGCAGCCCGGGACAGGGGTACACTGAAGCTTTCTTT.

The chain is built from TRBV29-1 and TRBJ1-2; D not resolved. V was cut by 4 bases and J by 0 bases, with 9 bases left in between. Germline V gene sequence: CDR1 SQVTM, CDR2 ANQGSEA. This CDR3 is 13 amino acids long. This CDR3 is CSVAPSSNYGYTF. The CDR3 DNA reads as TGCAGCGTTGCCCCCAGTTCTAACTATGGCTACACCTTC.

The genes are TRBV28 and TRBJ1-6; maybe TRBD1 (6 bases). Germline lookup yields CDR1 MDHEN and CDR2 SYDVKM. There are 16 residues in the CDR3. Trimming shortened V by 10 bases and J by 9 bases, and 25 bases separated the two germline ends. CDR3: CATATGKRGRGSPLHF. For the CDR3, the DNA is TGTGCCACCGCGACAGGAAAGCGGGGCCGGGGTTCACCCCTCCACTTT.

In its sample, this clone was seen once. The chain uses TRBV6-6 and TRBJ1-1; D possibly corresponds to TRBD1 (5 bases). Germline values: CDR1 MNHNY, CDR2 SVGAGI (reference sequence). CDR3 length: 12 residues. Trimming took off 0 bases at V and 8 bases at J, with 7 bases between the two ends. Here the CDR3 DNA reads TGTGCCAGCAGTTACTCAACAGGAGAAGCTTTCTTT. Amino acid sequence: CASSYSTGEAFF.

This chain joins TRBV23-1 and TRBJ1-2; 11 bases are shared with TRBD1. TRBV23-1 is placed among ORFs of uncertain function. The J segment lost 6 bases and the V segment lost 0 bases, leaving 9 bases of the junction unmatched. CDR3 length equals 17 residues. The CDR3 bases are TGCGCCAGCAGTCAATCTCCGGGACAGGGGGTATTTCATGGCTACACCTTC. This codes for CASSQSPGQGVFHGYTF.

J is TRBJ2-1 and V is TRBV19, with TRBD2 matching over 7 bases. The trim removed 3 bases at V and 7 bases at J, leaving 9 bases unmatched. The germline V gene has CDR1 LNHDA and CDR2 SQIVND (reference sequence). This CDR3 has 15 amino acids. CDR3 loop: CASSMAGVIWNEQFF. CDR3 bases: TGTGCCAGTAGTATGGCGGGAGTAATCTGGAATGAGCAGTTCTTC.

In DNA form, the CDR3 reads TGTGCCAGCAGCCAAGATGGACAGGGGAGCAATCAGCCCCAGCATTTT. It translates to CASSQDGQGSNQPQHF. The chain links TRBV4-2 to TRBJ1-5; 9 bases line up with TRBD1. Trimming removed 0 bases from V and 1 base from J; junction bases left unmatched: 1. Per germline, CDR1 LGHNA and CDR2 YNFKEQ. This CDR3 comprises 16 residues.